The source of this TCR beta chain is a study of blood T cell repertoires in COVID-19 (dated by TCRdb to the early 2020s). With respect to the entire study: Collaborator samples came from the United States, Italy and Spain and covered acute and convalescent phases of COVID-19. The material from the prospective study consisted of cDNA or gDNA derived from T cells, B-cell-depleted T cells, or PBMCs. The sample metadata nearly always contained a de-identified subject ID, COVID-19 status, age in years and sex. The dataset comprised deeply sampled blood TCRbeta repertoires from subjects exposed to, actively infected with, or recovered from COVID-19. HLA class I and class II types, where available, came from metadata supplied by the sample provider rather than from assay-based typing. The repertoires were made available in a free public database intended to serve as a resource for research on the immune response to SARS-CoV-2. Samples came from the ongoing ImmuneRACE study (first 160 participants) plus 1,254 subjects from 6 global collaborators. Results the study describes overall, beyond this receptor: The amount of clinical and demographic metadata varied by source and participant and was provided uncurated.

Each collaborating institution followed its own protocols to collect whole blood in K2EDTA tubes. For TCRbeta analysis, collaborators shipped samples as frozen whole blood, isolated PBMCs, or DNA extracted from either of those sample types. Only a few counts were recorded for this clone. Its specific antigen is unknown. No much larger clonotype is one base removed from it; base qualities were not supplied. Trimming at the junction amounts to 2 bases on V and 4 bases on J, and the germline ends lie 17 bases apart. Spanning cysteine to phenylalanine, the CDR3 consists of 16 amino acids. Solely the CDR3 DNA is kept, with 48 bases framed from the first base. Via the germline V gene, CDR1 is KGHSH and CDR2 LQKENI. The immunoSEQ Assay, a bias-controlled multiplex PCR, was used to amplify TCRbeta CDR3 regions from genomic DNA. In the authors' own workflow: Within the assay, amplification of reference gene primers was used to estimate how many nucleated cells each sample contained. To quantify the absolute abundance of each unique TCRbeta CDR3 rearrangement, sequence reads were collapsed and filtered. For each sample, productive Simpson clonality was calculated as the square root of Simpson's diversity index over productive rearrangements. The table was pulled from immuneACCESS by TCRdb, which kept in-frame rearrangements only. Such tables lose some clones; where checked, under half of the loss comes from unresolved V genes, and the rest has no known cause. D and trimming were read from the DNA, whereas the V and J calls and clone size are those reported in that table. The table for this sample lists about 130,000 clones; approximately 80% of them were counted only once. The ten largest clones represent approximately 45% of the sample.

The origin of this receptor is a human donor in a cohort sampled during active COVID-19. Recombination joined TRBV18 with TRBJ2-5, with a weak D call of TRBD1 (6 bases match). The sequencing input was peripheral blood. The nucleotide sequence reads TGTGCCAGCTCACCATTGGGGGCACGTGGTCGAGAGACCCAGTACTTC. It translates to CASSPLGARGRETQYF.